The T cell receptor beta chain under discussion was sequenced for a study of blood T cell repertoires in COVID-19. Study information: Both acute and convalescent COVID-19 samples were obtained from the United States, Italy and Spain.

Study processing details: Amplification from reference gene primers served as the basis for estimated nucleated cell counts. The data were produced by immunoSEQ multiplex PCR, yet TCRdb's version contains in-frame clones alone and is incomplete. The V and J calls and clone size come from that table; D and trimming were worked out from the DNA. The table lists tens of thousands of clones, about 91% of them singletons. Germline CDR1 and CDR2: MNHNY and SVGAGI (reference sequence). The CDR3 is made up of 15 amino acids. V lost 2 bases, J lost 4 bases, and 11 bases lay in between. Specimen: peripheral blood. This TCR derives from a man aged 50 or older with active COVID-19. The chain links TRBV6-6 to TRBJ2-2; perhaps TRBD1 as D (5 bases). Here the CDR3 DNA reads TGTGCCAGCAGTTACCACCAGGGTAGCACCGGGGAGCTGTTTTTT. Protein: CASSYHQGSTGELFF.